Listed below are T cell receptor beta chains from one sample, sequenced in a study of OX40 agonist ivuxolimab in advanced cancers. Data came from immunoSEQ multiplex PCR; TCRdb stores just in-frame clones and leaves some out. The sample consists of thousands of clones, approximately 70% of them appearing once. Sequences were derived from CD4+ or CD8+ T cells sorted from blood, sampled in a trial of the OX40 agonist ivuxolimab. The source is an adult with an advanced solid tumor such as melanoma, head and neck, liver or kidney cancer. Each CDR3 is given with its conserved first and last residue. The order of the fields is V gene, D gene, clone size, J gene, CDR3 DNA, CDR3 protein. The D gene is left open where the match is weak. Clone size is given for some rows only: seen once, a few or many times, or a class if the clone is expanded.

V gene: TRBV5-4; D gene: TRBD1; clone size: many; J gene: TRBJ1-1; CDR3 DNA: TGTGCCAGCAGCTATCTACAGGGGCGTACTGAAGCTTTCTTT; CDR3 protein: CASSYLQGRTEAFF
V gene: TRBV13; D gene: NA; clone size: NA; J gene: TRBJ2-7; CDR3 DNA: TGTGCCAGCAGCTTAGAGGGCGGCCACTCCTACGAGCAGTACTTC; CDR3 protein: CASSLEGGHSYEQYF
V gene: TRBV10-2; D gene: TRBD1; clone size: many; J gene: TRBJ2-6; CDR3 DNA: TGCGCCAGCAGGGGACAGGGAGGTGGGGCCAACGTCCTGACTTTC; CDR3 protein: CASRGQGGGANVLTF
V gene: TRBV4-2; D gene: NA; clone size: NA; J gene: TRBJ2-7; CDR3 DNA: TGTGCCAGCTTAGGTACATCCTACGAGCAGTACTTC; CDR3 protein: CASLGTSYEQYF
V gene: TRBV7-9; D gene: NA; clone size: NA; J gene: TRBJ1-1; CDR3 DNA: TGTGCCAGCAGCCCAGTACAGGGTGGCACTGAAGCTTTCTTT; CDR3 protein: CASSPVQGGTEAFF
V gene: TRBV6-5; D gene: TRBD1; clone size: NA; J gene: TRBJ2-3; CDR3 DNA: TGTGCCAGCAGTAACGGACAGGGTAGCACAGATACGCAGTATTTT; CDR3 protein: CASSNGQGSTDTQYF
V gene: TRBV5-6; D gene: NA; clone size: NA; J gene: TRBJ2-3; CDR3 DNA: TGTGCCAGCAGCTTGGCCGCGTCTATCTACCGCTGGGCAGATACGCAGTATTTT; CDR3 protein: CASSLAASIYRWADTQYF
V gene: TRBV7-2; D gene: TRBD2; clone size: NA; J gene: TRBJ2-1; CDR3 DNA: TGTGCCAGCAGTCTAAGCGGGAACCTCCCCTACAATGAGCAGTTCTTC; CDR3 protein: CASSLSGNLPYNEQFF
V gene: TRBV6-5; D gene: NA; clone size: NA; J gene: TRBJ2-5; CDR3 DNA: TGTGCCAGCAGTGAATGGGGAGAGGAGACCCAGTACTTC; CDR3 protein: CASSEWGEETQYF
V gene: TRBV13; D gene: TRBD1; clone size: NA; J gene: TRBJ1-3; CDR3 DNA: TGTGCCAGCAGCTTAGAGGGACAGGCACTCGAAGGCTCTCTCTCTGGAAACACCATATATTTT; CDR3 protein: CASSLEGQALEGSLSGNTIYF
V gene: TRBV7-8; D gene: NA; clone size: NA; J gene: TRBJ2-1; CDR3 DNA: TGTGCCAGCAGCTTAGTGAGCAATGAGCAGTTCTTC; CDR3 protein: CASSLVSNEQFF
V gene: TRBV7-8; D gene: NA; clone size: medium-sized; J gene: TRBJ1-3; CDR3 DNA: TGTGCCAGCAGCTCACAGGGACCGAACACCATATATTTT; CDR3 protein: CASSSQGPNTIYF
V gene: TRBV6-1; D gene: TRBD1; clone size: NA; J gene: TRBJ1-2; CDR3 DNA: TGTGCCAGCAGTGAAGATATTGGACAGGCTGTCTATGGCTACACCTTC; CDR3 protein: CASSEDIGQAVYGYTF
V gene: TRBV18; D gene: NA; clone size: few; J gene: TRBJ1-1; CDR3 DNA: TGTGCCAGCTCACCAGGGATTGGGAACATGAACACTGAAGCTTTCTTT; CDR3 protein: CASSPGIGNMNTEAFF
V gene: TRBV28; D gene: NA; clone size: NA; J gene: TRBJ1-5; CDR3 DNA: TGTGCCAGCAGTTTGACAGAGTTCAATCAGCCCCAGCATTTT; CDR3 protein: CASSLTEFNQPQHF
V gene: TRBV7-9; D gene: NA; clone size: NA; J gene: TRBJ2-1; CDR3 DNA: TGTGCCAGCAGCGTAGCGACTAGCAATGAGCAGTTCTTC; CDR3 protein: CASSVATSNEQFF
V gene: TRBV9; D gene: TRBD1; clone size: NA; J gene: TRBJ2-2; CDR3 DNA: TGTGCCAGCAGCGACCCCAGGCGGGACAGGGTCTCCGGGGAGCTGTTTTTT; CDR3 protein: CASSDPRRDRVSGELFF
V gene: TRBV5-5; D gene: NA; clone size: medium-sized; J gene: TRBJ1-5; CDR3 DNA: TGTGCCAGCAGCTTAAATGGACAGTGGCATCAGCCCCAGCATTTT; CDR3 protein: CASSLNGQWHQPQHF
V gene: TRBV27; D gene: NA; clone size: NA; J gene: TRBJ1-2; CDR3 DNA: TGTGCCACGGGGGCTCCAAGGAATGGCTACACCTTC; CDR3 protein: CATGAPRNGYTF
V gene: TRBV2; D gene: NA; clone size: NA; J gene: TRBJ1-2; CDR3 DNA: TGTGCCAGCAGTGATTGGGGGGCGAACCTCTATGGCTACACCTTC; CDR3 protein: CASSDWGANLYGYTF
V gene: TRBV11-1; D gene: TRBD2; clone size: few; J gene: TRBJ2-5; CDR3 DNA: TGTGCCAGCAGCTTGGGACTAGCGGGAGGGCCGGAGACCCAGTACTTC; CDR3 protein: CASSLGLAGGPETQYF
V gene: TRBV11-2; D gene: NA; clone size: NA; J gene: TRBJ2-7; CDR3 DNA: TGTGCCAGCAGCTCTAGGGGCGGCTCCTACGAGCAGTACTTC; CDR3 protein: CASSSRGGSYEQYF
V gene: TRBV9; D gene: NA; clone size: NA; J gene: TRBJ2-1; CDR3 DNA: TGTGCCAGCTCACCAGCGAACAGCGCTACGAATGAGCAGTTCTTC; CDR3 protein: CASSPANSATNEQFF
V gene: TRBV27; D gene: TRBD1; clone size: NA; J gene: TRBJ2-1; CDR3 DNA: TGTGCCAGCAGTCAGGACAGGGGGTATTTTGAGAATGAGCAGTTCTTC; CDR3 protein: CASSQDRGYFENEQFF
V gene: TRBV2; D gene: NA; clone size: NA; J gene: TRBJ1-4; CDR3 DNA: TGTGCCAGCAGTGAAAGTGTACCTCCACGCGGTGAAAAACTGTTTTTT; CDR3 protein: CASSESVPPRGEKLFF
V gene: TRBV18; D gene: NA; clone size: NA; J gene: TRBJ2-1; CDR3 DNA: TGTGCCAGCTCACCAGGGACCCTCTCCTACAATGAGCAGTTCTTC; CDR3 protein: CASSPGTLSYNEQFF
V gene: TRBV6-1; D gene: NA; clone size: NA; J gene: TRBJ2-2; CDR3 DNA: TGTGCCAGCAGGACCGAAGGTGGGGGCACCGGGGAGCTGTTTTTT; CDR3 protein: CASRTEGGGTGELFF
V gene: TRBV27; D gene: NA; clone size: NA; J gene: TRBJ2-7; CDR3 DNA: TGTGCCAGCAGTCCGGACGGGAACGAGCAGTACTTC; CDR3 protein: CASSPDGNEQYF
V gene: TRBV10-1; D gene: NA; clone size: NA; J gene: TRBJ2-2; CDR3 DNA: TGCGCCAGCAGTGGGGGCTTGGGGAGAAACACCGGGGAGCTGTTTTTT; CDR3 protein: CASSGGLGRNTGELFF
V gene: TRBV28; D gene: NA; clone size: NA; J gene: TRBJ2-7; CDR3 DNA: TGTGCCATTTCACGGAGGGGGACGTACGAGCAGTACTTC; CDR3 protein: CAISRRGTYEQYF
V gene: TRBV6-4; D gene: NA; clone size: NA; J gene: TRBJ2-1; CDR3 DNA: TGTGCCAGCAGTGAAGAAGCCGGAGGAGGCGATGAGCAGTTCTTC; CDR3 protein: CASSEEAGGGDEQFF